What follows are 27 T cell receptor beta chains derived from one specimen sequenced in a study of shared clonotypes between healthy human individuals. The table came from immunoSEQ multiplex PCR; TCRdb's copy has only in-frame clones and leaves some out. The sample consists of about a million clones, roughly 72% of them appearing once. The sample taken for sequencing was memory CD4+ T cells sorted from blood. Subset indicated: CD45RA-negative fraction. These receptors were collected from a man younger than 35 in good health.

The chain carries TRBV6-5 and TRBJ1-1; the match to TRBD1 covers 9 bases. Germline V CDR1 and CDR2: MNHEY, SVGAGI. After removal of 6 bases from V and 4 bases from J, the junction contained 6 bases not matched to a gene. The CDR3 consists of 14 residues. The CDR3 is CASRTSTGGTEAFF. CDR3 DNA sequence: TGTGCCAGCAGGACCTCGACAGGGGGCACTGAAGCTTTCTTT.

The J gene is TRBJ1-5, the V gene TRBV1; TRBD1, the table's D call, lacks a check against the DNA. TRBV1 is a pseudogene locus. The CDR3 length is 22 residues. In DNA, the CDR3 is TGCACCAGCAGCCAAGATAATATTAGTGGGACAGCCACCCTATTAAACAATCAGCCCCAGCATTTT. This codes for CTSSQDNISGTATLLNNQPQHF.

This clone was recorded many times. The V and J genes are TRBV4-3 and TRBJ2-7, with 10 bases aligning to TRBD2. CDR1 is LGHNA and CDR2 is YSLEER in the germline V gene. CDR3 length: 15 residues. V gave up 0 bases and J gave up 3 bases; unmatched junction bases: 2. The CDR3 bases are TGCGCCAGCAGCCAAGATAGACTAGCGGGCTACGAGCAGTACTTC. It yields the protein CASSQDRLAGYEQYF.

DNA for the CDR3: TGTGCCAGCAGTGAATCCGGGCTTAATTCACCCCTCCACTTT. Protein: CASSESGLNSPLHF. V gene TRBV2 combines with J gene TRBJ1-6; D ambiguous. V lost 2 bases to trimming and J lost 6 bases, with 8 bases between them. Germline-derived CDR1 and CDR2 are SNHLY and FYNNEI. CDR3 length equals 14 residues.

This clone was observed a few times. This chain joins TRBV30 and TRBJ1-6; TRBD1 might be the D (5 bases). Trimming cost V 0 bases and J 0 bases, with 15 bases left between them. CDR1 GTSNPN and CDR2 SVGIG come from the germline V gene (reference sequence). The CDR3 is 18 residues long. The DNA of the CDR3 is TGTGCCTGGAGTGTGACACAGGAGATGCGCTCCTATAATTCACCCCTCCACTTT. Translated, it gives CAWSVTQEMRSYNSPLHF. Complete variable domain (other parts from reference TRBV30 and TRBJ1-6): SQTIHQWPATLVQPVGSPLSLECTVEGTSNPNLYWYRQAAGRGLQLLFYSVGIGQISSEVPQNLSASRPQDRQFILSSKKLLLSDSGFYLCAWSVTQEMRSYNSPLHFGNGTRLTVT.

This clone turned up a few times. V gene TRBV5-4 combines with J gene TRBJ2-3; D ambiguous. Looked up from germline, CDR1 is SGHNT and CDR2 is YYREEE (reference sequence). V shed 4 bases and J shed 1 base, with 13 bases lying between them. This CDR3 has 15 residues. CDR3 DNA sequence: TGTGCCAGCAGCCGGCAAACACCGGGCACAGATACGCAGTATTTT. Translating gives CASSRQTPGTDTQYF.

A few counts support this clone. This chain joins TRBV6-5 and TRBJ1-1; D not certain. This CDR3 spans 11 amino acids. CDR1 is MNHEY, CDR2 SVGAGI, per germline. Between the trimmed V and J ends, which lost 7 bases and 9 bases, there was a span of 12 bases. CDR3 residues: CASTHQSQAFF. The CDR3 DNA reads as TGTGCCAGCACCCACCAGAGTCAAGCTTTCTTT.

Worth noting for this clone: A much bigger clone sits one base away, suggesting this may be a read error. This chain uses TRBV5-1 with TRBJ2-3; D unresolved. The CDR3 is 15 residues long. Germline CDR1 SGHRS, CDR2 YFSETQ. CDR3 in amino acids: CASSLGDGQSDAQYF. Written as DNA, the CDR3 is TGCGCCAGCAGCTTGGGTGATGGCCAATCAGATGCGCAGTATTTT. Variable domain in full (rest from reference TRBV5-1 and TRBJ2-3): KAGVTQTPRYLIKTRGQQVTLSCSPISGHRSVSWYQQTPGQGLQFLFEYFSETQRNKGNFPGRFSGRQFSNSRSEMNVSTLELGDSALYLCASSLGDGQSDAQYFGPGTRLTVL.

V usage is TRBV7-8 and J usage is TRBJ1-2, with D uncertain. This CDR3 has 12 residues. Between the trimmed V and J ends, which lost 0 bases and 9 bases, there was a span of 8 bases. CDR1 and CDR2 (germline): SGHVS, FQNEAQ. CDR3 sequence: CASSLAPGSYTF. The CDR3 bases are TGTGCCAGCAGCTTAGCGCCCGGGAGCTACACCTTC.

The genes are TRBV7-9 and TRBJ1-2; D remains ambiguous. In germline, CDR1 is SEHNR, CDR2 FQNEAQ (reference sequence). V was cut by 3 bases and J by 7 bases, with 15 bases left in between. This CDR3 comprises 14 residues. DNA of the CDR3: TGTGCCAGCAGCTTCGATCTGACCGCAACTGGCTACACCTTC. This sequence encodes CASSFDLTATGYTF. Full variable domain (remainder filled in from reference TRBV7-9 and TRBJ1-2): DTGVSQNPRHKITKRGQNVTFRCDPISEHNRLYWYRQTLGQGPEFLTYFQNEAQLEKSRLLSDRFSAERPKGSFSTLEIQRTEQGDSAMYLCASSFDLTATGYTFGSGTRLTVV.

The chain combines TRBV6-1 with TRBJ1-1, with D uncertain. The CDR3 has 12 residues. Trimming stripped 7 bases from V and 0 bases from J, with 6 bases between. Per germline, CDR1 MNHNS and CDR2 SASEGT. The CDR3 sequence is CASTKMNTEAFF. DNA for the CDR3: TGTGCCAGCACTAAGATGAACACTGAAGCTTTCTTT.

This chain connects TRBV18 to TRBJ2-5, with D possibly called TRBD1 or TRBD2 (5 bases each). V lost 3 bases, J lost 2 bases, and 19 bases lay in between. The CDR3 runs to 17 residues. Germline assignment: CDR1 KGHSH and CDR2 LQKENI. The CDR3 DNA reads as TGTGCCAGCTCACCCGAACCACCCGGGACGGGTCAAGAGACCCAGTACTTC. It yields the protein CASSPEPPGTGQETQYF.

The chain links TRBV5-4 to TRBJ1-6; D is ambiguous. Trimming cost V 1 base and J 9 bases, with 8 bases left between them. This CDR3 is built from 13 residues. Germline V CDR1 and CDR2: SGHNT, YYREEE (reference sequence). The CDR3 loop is CASSLTSVSPLHF. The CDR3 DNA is TGTGCCAGCAGCTTGACGAGCGTTTCACCCCTCCACTTT.

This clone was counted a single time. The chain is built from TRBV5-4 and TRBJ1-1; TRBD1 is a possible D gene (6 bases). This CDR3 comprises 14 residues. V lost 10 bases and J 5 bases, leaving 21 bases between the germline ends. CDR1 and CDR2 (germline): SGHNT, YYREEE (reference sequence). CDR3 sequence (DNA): TGTGCCTGCCGGGGGCAGCAAAGCGGGACTGAAGCTTTCTTT. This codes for CACRGQQSGTEAFF.

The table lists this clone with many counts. The CDR3 region has the DNA TGTGCCAGCCGATACCGGGTGAACACTGAAGCTTTCTTT. Protein sequence: CASRYRVNTEAFF. The chain carries TRBV6-1 and TRBJ1-1; D gene ambiguous. Germline V lookup: CDR1 MNHNS, CDR2 SASEGT. The V end lost 8 bases, the J end lost 0 bases, and 10 bases lay between the germline ends. The CDR3 is 13 residues long.

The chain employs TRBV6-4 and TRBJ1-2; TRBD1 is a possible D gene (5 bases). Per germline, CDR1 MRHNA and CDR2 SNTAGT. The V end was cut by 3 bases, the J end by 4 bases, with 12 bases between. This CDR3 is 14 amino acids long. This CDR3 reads CASSENLGGYGYTF. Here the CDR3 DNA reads TGTGCCAGCAGTGAAAATCTTGGGGGCTATGGCTACACCTTC.

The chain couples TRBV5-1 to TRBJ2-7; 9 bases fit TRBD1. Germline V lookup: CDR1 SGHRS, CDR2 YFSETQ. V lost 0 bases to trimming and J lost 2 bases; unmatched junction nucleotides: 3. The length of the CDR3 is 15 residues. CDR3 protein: CASSLAGTGTYEQYF. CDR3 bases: TGCGCCAGCAGCTTGGCCGGGACAGGGACCTACGAGCAGTACTTC.

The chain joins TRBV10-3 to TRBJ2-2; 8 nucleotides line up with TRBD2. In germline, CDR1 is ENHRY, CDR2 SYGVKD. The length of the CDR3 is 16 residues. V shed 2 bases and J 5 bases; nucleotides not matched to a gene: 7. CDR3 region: CAISEPGLGRTGELFF. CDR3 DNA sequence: TGTGCCATCAGTGAGCCGGGACTAGGTCGAACCGGGGAGCTGTTTTTT.

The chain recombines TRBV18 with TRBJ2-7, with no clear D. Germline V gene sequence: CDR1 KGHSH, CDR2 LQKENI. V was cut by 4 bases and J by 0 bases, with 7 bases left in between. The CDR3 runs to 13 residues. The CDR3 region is CASSRPSSYEQYF. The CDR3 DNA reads TGTGCCAGCTCACGGCCGAGCTCCTACGAGCAGTACTTC.

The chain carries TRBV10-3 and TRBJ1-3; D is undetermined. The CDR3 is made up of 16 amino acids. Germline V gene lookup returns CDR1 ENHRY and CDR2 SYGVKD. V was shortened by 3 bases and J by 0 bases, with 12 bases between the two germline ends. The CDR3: CAISDSGPTSGNTIYF. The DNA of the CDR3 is TGTGCCATCAGTGACTCAGGACCGACCTCTGGAAACACCATATATTTT.

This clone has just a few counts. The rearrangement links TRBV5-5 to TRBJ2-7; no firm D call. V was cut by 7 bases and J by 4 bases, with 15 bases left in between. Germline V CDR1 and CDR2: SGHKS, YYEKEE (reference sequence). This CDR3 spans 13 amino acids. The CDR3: CASGTTEIYEQYF. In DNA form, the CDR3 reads TGTGCCAGCGGCACAACAGAAATTTACGAGCAGTACTTC.

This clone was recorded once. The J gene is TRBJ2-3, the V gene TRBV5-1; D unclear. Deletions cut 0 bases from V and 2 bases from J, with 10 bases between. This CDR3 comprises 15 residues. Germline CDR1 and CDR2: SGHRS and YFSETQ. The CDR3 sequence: CASSLEPLNTDTQYF. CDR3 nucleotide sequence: TGCGCCAGCAGCTTGGAACCCCTAAACACAGATACGCAGTATTTT. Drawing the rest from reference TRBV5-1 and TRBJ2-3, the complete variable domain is KAGVTQTPRYLIKTRGQQVTLSCSPISGHRSVSWYQQTPGQGLQFLFEYFSETQRNKGNFPGRFSGRQFSNSRSEMNVSTLELGDSALYLCASSLEPLNTDTQYFGPGTRLTVL.

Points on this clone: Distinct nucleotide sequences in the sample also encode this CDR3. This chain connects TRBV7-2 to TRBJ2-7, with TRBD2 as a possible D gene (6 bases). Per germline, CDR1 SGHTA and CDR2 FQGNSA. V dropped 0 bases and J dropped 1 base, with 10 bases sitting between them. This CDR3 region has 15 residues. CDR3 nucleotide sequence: TGTGCCAGCAGCTTAGCGGGAGGTGGGTCCTACGAGCAGTACTTC. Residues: CASSLAGGGSYEQYF.

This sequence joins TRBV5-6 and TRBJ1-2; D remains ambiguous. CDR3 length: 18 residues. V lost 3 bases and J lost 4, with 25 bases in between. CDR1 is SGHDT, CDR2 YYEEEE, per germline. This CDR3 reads CASSSDVGRRVPSYGYTF. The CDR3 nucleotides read TGTGCCAGCAGCTCCGACGTGGGTCGGCGGGTCCCGTCCTATGGCTACACCTTC.

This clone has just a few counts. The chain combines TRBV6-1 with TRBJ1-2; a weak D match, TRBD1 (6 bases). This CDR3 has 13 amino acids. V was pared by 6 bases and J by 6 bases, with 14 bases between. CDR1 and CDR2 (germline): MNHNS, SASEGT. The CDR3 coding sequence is TGTGCCAGCAGCCTGGGGGGCGTAGATGGCTACACCTTC. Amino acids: CASSLGGVDGYTF.

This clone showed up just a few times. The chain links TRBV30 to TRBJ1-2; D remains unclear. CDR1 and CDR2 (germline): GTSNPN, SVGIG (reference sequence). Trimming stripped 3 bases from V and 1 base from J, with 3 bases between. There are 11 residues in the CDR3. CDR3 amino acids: CAWRNNYGYTF. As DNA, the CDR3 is TGTGCCTGGAGGAATAACTATGGCTACACCTTC.

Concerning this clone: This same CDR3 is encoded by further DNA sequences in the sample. In nucleotides, the CDR3 is TGTGCCTGGACCAGGGACCGGGGTAATTCACCCCTCCACTTT. This gives the protein CAWTRDRGNSPLHF. V gene TRBV30 combines with J gene TRBJ1-6, with a possible D match to TRBD1 (5 bases). Per the germline V gene, CDR1 is GTSNPN and CDR2 is SVGIG (reference sequence). V was pared by 4 bases and J by 6 bases, with 13 bases between. This CDR3 region has 14 residues. Based on the CDR3 plus reference TRBV30 and TRBJ1-6, the full variable domain is SQTIHQWPATLVQPVGSPLSLECTVEGTSNPNLYWYRQAAGRGLQLLFYSVGIGQISSEVPQNLSASRPQDRQFILSSKKLLLSDSGFYLCAWTRDRGNSPLHFGNGTRLTVT.